This record looks at one TCR beta chain sequence and its context. This CDR3 is 15 amino acids long. V dropped 0 bases and J dropped 3 bases, with 9 bases sitting between them. Germline V lookup: CDR1 MNHEY, CDR2 SVGAGI. The data were produced by immunoSEQ multiplex PCR, yet TCRdb's version contains in-frame clones alone and is incomplete. The sample lists 150,000 to 200,000 clones; 70% to 85% were seen once. These data belong to a study of blood T cell repertoires in COVID-19. Study-wide context: Acute and convalescent COVID-19 samples came from the United States, Italy and Spain. T cells, B-cell-depleted T cells, or PBMCs provided the cDNA or gDNA that served as material.

The V and J genes are TRBV6-5 and TRBJ1-5; D remains ambiguous. This receptor was identified in a woman aged 80 or over with acute or convalescent COVID-19. The sequenced sample consisted of peripheral blood. CDR3 in amino acids: CASSYSAQFNQPQHF. CDR3 in DNA: TGTGCCAGCAGTTACTCGGCCCAATTCAATCAGCCCCAGCATTTT.